The 21 T cell receptor beta chains below all came from one sample that was sequenced in a study of post-analysis software for immune sequencing data (dated by TCRdb to between 2014 and 2017). Their antigen targets remain unknown. The library was prepared using PCR. Sequencing took place on an Illumina HiSeq 2500. To reduce PCR and sequencing biases, unique molecular identifiers were built into the TCR beta cDNA libraries. The public reads were run again by TCRdb, first through fastp at Q25 and then through MiXCR, and only productive beta chains were kept. Records with the same CDR3 protein are collapsed into one entry carrying the most frequent genes and DNA. The sample data list a few hundred thousand distinct CDR3 sequences, and about 38% of these were observed just once. Less than 6% of the sample is in the top ten clones. What the authors observed across the whole study: Significantly higher frequencies in patients than in controls were found for several TRBV segments, including TRBV5-6, TRBV5-1 and TRBV20-1.

Sequenced input: blood. These receptors were taken from a girl between 5 and 17 years old with multiple sclerosis.

This chain uses TRBV11-2 with TRBJ2-5; 9 nucleotides align to TRBD1. This CDR3 has 14 amino acids. J gave up 5 bases and V 5 bases, and 6 bases lay outside the gene matches. Germline lookup yields CDR1 SGHAT and CDR2 FQNNGV. For the CDR3, the DNA is TGTGCCAGCAGCCGGGACAGGGCATGGGAGACCCAGTACTTC. It translates to CASSRDRAWETQYF. The variable domain in full, completed from reference TRBV11-2 and TRBJ2-5, reads EAGVAQSPRYKIIEKRQSVAFWCNPISGHATLYWYQQILGQGPKLLIQFQNNGVVDDSQLPKDRFSAERLKGVDSTLKIQPAKLEDSAVYLCASSRDRAWETQYFGPGTRLLVL.

This clonotype was observed at least ten times. The chain has TRBV29-1 and TRBJ2-1, with TRBD2 matching 12 bases. Per the germline V gene, CDR1 is SQVTM and CDR2 is ANQGSEA. The J segment lost 10 bases and the V segment lost 6 bases, leaving 7 bases of the junction unmatched. The CDR3 is 13 residues long. The CDR3 reads CSVGKTSGGEQFF. The CDR3 DNA reads as TGCAGCGTAGGGAAAACTAGCGGGGGGGAGCAGTTCTTC.

This clonotype was counted many times. V gene TRBV20-1 combines with J gene TRBJ2-4; 12 bases are shared with TRBD2. The CDR3 covers 16 residues. Germline CDR1 is DFQATT and CDR2 is SNEGSKA (reference sequence). The J segment lost 9 bases and the V segment lost 3 bases, leaving 12 bases of the junction unmatched. CDR3 residues: CSARGSPSGGASIQYF. DNA of the CDR3: TGCAGTGCTAGGGGGTCGCCTAGCGGGGGGGCTAGCATTCAGTACTTC.

J is TRBJ1-2 and V is TRBV6-5, with D perhaps matching TRBD1 (5 bases). The CDR3 has 15 amino acids. Germline CDR1 and CDR2: MNHEY and SVGAGI. The ends were cut back, 6 bases at V and 6 bases at J, with 20 bases in the middle. This chain's CDR3 is CASRSFEYGHDGYTF. For the CDR3, the DNA is TGTGCCAGCAGGTCCTTCGAATATGGACATGATGGCTACACCTTC.

This clonotype was seen at least ten times. V and J are TRBV12-3 or TRBV12-4 and TRBJ1-6; unclear D gene. Deletions cut 6 bases from V and 9 bases from J, with 12 bases between. The CDR3 is 13 residues long. The CDR3 protein is CASSAGQSSPLHF. The CDR3 DNA reads TGTGCCAGCAGCGCCGGGCAGAGTTCACCCCTCCACTTT.

Comments on this clonotype: This sequence may be a read error, since a much larger clone differs from it by one base. The chain's CDR3 is CAGTDGRGGAGPEAFF. The CDR3 DNA reads as TGTGCCGGCACCGATGGCCGGGGGGGCGCCGGCCCTGAAGCTTTCTTT. The chain combines TRBV6-6 with TRBJ1-1, with D possibly being TRBD1 (6 bases). CDR3 length: 16 residues. The V end was cut by 11 bases, the J end by 6 bases, with 28 bases between. From germline, CDR1 is MNHNY and CDR2 SVGAGI (reference sequence).

This clonotype was seen many times. This may come from a read error, since a much larger clone is one base off. This chain joins TRBV29-1 and TRBJ2-3, with 9 bases fitting TRBD2. The J segment lost 6 bases and the V segment lost 0 bases, leaving 7 bases of the junction unmatched. The CDR3 totals 15 residues. Germline-derived CDR1 and CDR2 are SQVTM and ANQGSEA. CDR3 coding DNA: TGCAGCGTTGAAGAATCGAGCGGGGGGTGCGATACGCAGTATTTT. Its protein is CSVEESSGGCDTQYF.

The gene calls are TRBV20-1 and TRBJ2-7; TRBD2 aligns across 11 bases. Per germline, CDR1 DFQATT and CDR2 SNEGSKA (reference sequence). V dropped 3 bases and J dropped 3; count of bases not matched to a gene: 1. The CDR3 totals 13 residues. DNA of the CDR3: TGCAGTGCTAGTAGCGGGGGGGGCTACGAGCAGTACTTC. It codes for CSASSGGGYEQYF.

This clonotype appeared many times. The chain is built from TRBV6-1 and TRBJ2-1, with D possibly being TRBD2 (5 bases). Germline V gives CDR1 MNHNS, CDR2 SASEGT. The V and J ends lost 2 bases and 0 bases respectively, with 11 bases between them. This CDR3 is 16 amino acids long. The CDR3 region is CASSEWRSSSYNEQFF. DNA for the CDR3: TGTGCCAGCAGTGAATGGAGGTCCAGCTCCTACAATGAGCAGTTCTTC.

The chain employs TRBV7-9 and TRBJ1-2; D is possibly TRBD1 (6 bases). The CDR3 is made up of 14 amino acids. Trimming shortened V by 1 base and J by 7 bases, and 13 bases separated the two germline ends. Germline lookup yields CDR1 SEHNR and CDR2 FQNEAQ (reference sequence). CDR3 coding DNA: TGTGCCAGCAGCTTAGAAGGGGGTAGCGGTGGCTACACCTTC. Translated: CASSLEGGSGGYTF.

This clonotype has a handful of counts. The genes are TRBV5-1 and TRBJ2-1; D is undetermined. This CDR3 has 12 amino acids. V gave up 0 bases and J gave up 9 bases, with 7 bases separating them. Germline CDR1 reads SGHRS; CDR2 reads YFSETQ. CDR3 loop: CASSLAHTEQFF. Here the CDR3 DNA reads TGCGCCAGCAGCTTGGCTCACACTGAGCAGTTCTTC.

This clonotype was seen many times. This chain joins TRBV7-9 and TRBJ2-3; no clear D gene. Trimming pared 4 bases from V and 12 bases from J, leaving 20 bases between. The CDR3 totals 14 residues. Per the germline V gene, CDR1 is SEHNR and CDR2 is FQNEAQ (reference sequence). The CDR3 region has the DNA TGTGCCAGCAGCTCTTTGCCGGTAAACACTGGACAGTATTTT. It is translated as CASSSLPVNTGQYF.

Ten or more counts support this clonotype. V is TRBV5-8 and J is TRBJ2-3; 10 bases are a match to TRBD2. Trimming cost V 3 bases and J 0 bases; bases outside gene matches: 10. Germline CDR1 SGHTS, CDR2 YDEGEE. This CDR3 comprises 18 residues. The CDR3 loop reads CASSSRTLAGVSTDTQYF. The CDR3 region has the DNA TGTGCCAGCAGCTCCCGTACTCTAGCGGGGGTAAGCACAGATACGCAGTATTTT.

V and J are TRBV3-1 and TRBJ1-5; D is ambiguous. This CDR3 is built from 15 residues. Germline V lookup: CDR1 LGHDT, CDR2 YNNKEL (reference sequence). Trimming took 1 base from V and 0 from J, leaving 7 bases between them. CDR3 in amino acids: CASSQGASSNQPQHF. The CDR3 region has the DNA TGTGCCAGCAGCCAAGGGGCCTCTAGCAATCAGCCCCAGCATTTT.

This sequence joins TRBV6-6 and TRBJ1-1; the D is unclear. V was shortened by 8 bases and J by 3 bases, with 4 bases between the two germline ends. CDR3 size: 10 residues. The germline CDR1 and CDR2 sequences are MNHNY and SVGAGI (reference sequence). The chain's CDR3 is CASAYTEAFF. The CDR3 DNA is TGTGCCAGCGCATACACTGAAGCTTTCTTT.

This clonotype was counted once. Given a much more abundant clone one base away, this may be a read error. The rearrangement joins TRBV29-1 to TRBJ1-2, with D perhaps matching TRBD1 (5 bases). V dropped 3 bases and J dropped 5 bases, with 13 bases sitting between them. The CDR3 runs to 13 residues. CDR1 SQVTM and CDR2 ANQGSEA come from the germline V gene. This CDR3 reads CSVDRGDLYGYTF. The CDR3 nucleotides read TGCAGCGTTGATCGCGGGGACCTTTATGGCTACACCTTC.

This chain connects TRBV14 to TRBJ1-2, with D possibly TRBD1 on 6 matching bases. The CDR3 consists of 16 residues. The germline CDR1 and CDR2 sequences are SGHDN and FVKESK. V dropped 1 base and J dropped 2 bases, with 14 bases sitting between them. CDR3 DNA: TGTGCCAGCAGCCAAGGTGCCCGGGGGCTGAACTATGGCTACACCTTC. Encoded protein: CASSQGARGLNYGYTF.

The V call is TRBV20-1, the J call TRBJ1-5; weak D call: TRBD1 (5 bases). The CDR3 covers 14 residues. The V gene's germline CDR1 is DFQATT and CDR2 SNEGSKA (reference sequence). Between the trimmed V and J ends, which lost 3 bases and 7 bases, there was a span of 16 bases. The CDR3 sequence is CSASQARGLQPQHF. The CDR3 nucleotides read TGCAGTGCTAGCCAAGCCCGGGGGTTGCAGCCCCAGCATTTT.

Note on this clonotype: A read error may explain this, as a much larger clone is one base away. CDR3 bases: TGTGCCAGCAGCCAAGCGCCAGCTAGCTATGGCTACACCTTC. Translation: CASSQAPASYGYTF. This chain uses TRBV3-1 with TRBJ1-2, with D unresolved. The ends were cut back, 1 base at V and 4 bases at J, with 10 bases in the middle. There are 14 residues in the CDR3. From germline, CDR1 is LGHDT and CDR2 YNNKEL (reference sequence).

The chain links TRBV12-3 or TRBV12-4 to TRBJ1-2; 8 bases line up with TRBD1. V lost 5 bases, J lost 6 bases, and 8 bases stayed unmatched. There are 14 residues in the CDR3. The CDR3 DNA reads TGTGCCAGCAGTCATCCCACAGGGGGGGATGGCTACACCTTC. This codes for CASSHPTGGDGYTF.

Concerning this clonotype itself: Being one base from a much bigger clone, this may be a read error. The rearrangement uses TRBV5-6 and TRBJ2-2; 10 positions match TRBD1. Germline CDR1 reads SGHDT; CDR2 reads YYEEEE. The CDR3 runs 15 residues. The CDR3 reads CASSTTGGPTGERFF. The CDR3 nucleotides read TGTGCCAGCAGCACGACAGGGGGCCCGACCGGGGAGCGGTTTTTT.